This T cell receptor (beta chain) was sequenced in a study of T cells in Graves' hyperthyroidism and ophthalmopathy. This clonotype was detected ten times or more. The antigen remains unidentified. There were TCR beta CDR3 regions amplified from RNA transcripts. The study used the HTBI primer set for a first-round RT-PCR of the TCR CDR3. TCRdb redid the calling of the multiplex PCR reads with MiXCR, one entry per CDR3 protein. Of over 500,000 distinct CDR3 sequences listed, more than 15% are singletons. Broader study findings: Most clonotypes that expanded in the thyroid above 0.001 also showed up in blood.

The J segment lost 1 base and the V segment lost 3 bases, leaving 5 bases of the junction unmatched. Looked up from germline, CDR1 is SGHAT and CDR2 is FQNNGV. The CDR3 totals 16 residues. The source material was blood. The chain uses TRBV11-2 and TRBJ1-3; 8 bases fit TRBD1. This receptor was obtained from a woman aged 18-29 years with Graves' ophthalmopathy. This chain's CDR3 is CASSFDRGKSGNTIYF. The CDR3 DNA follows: TGTGCCAGCAGCTTCGACAGGGGAAAATCTGGAAACACCATATATTTT.